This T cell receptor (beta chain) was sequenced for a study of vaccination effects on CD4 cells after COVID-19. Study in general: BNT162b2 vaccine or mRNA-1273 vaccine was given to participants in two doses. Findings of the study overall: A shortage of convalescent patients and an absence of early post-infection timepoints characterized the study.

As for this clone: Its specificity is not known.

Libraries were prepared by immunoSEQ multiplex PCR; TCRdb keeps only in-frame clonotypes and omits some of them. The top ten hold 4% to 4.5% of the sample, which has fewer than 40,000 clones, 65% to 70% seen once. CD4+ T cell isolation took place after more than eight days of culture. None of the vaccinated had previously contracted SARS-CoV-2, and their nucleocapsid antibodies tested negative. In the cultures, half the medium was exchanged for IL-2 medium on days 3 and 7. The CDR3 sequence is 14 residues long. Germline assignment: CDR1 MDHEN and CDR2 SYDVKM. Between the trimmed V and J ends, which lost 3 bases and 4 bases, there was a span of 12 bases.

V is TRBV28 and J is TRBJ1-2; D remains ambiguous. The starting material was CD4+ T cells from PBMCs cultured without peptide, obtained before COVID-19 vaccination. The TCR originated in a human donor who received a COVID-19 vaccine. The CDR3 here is CASSFRRFGYGYTF. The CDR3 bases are TGTGCCAGCAGTTTCCGGAGGTTTGGCTATGGCTACACCTTC.